This TCR beta chain was recorded in a study of blood T cell repertoires in COVID-19. Study summary: Sample material is recorded as cDNA or gDNA derived from T cells, B-cell-depleted T cells, or PBMCs.

The CDR3 loop spans 15 amino acids. Trimming cost V 3 bases and J 4 bases; bases outside gene matches: 8. Germline CDR1 is LNHDA and CDR2 is SQIVND (reference sequence). Study processing details: Estimates of nucleated cell counts were drawn from the amplification of reference gene primers. Sequencing was performed with immunoSEQ multiplex PCR; in TCRdb, only in-frame clones are kept and a portion is missing. V, J and clone size are those of that table, while D and trimming were read from the DNA. Of 400,000 to 500,000 clones listed, about nine tenths are singletons. The source of this sequence is a woman aged 25 to 39 with active or convalescent COVID-19. The gene calls are TRBV19 and TRBJ1-2; TRBD1 matches 7 bases. The specimen was peripheral blood. In DNA form, the CDR3 reads TGTGCCAGTAGTATCTCGGGACAGCCGAGCTATGGCTACACCTTC. Translation: CASSISGQPSYGYTF.